This record covers a single T cell receptor beta chain. Its antigen remains unidentified. V lost 6 bases to trimming and J lost 4 bases; unmatched junction nucleotides: 3. Germline V gene lookup returns CDR1 MNHEY and CDR2 SVGAGI. This CDR3 is 13 amino acids long. A second PCR of 7 to 11 cycles used a sample-barcoded 5' primer and a J-beta primer mix. TCRdb used MiXCR to reprocess the 5' RACE reads, holding one entry per CDR3 protein. The sample lists 900,000 to 950,000 distinct CDR3 sequences, about 27% occurring once. This sample is drawn from a study of blood T cells in healthy people across ages. Overall study findings and caveats: Estimates of total diversity, which came from one million sequenced T cells, were considered to be underestimates.

This same sample was also part of a study on T cells of mothers and their children. As that study records: When mothers and children were related, their normalized repertoire overlap, which was always slightly higher, did not differ significantly from that of unrelated pairs.

The sequencing sample was made of blood. This clonotype was obtained from a middle-aged woman in good health. The chain has TRBV6-5 and TRBJ1-1, with 9 positions matching TRBD1. Written as DNA, the CDR3 is TGTGCCAGCAGACAGGGGGCTGTCACTGAAGCTTTCTTT. This encodes CASRQGAVTEAFF.